This T cell receptor (beta chain) came from a study of chemoradiotherapy in HPV16-positive cancers. Looking at the study overall: Two HPV16-positive patients' cells yielded candidate HPV-specific clones and common motifs. General study results and limits: Candidate HPV-specific clones and E7-related TCR motifs grew in tumor during treatment.

Concerning this clone: Its antigen remains unidentified.

Germline CDR1 reads LGHNA; CDR2 reads YSLEER. CDR3 length: 15 amino acids. Trimming left V 4 bases short and J 4 bases short, with 14 bases between. Libraries were prepared by immunoSEQ multiplex PCR; TCRdb keeps only in-frame clonotypes and omits some of them. The table has 8,500 to 9,000 clones, approximately 79% seen once. This specimen was acquired from a patient who underwent chemoradiotherapy. This sequence joins TRBV4-3 and TRBJ2-1; D is perhaps TRBD1 (5 bases). The sequence was obtained from a human donor with HPV-associated anogenital cancer. CDR3 loop: CASSPQVMGYNEQFF. The CDR3 DNA is TGCGCCAGCAGCCCACAGGTTATGGGGTACAATGAGCAGTTCTTC.